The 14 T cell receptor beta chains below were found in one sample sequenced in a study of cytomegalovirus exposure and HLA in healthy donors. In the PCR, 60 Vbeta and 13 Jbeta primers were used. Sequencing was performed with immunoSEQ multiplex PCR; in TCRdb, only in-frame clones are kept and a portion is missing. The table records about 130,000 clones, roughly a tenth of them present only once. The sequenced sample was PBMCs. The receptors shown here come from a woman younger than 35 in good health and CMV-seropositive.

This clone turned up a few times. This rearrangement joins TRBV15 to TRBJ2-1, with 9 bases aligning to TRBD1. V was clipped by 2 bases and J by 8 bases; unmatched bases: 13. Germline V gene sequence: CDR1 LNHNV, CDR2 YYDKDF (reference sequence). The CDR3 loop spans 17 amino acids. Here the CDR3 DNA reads TGTGCCACCAGCAGATCACAGGGGGCCTCTGGGATCGATGAGCAGTTCTTC. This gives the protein CATSRSQGASGIDEQFF.

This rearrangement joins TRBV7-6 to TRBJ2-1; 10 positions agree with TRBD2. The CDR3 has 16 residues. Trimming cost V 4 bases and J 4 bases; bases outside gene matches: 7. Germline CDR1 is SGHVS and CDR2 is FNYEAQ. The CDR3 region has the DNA TGTGCCAGCAGCTGGAGCGGGAGGGCAGGATACAATGAGCAGTTCTTC. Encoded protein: CASSWSGRAGYNEQFF.

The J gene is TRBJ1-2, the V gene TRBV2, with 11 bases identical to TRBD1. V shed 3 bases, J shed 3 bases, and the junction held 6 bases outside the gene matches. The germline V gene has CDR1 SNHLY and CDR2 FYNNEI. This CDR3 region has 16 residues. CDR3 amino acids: CASSDPGQGADYGYTF. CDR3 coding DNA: TGTGCCAGCAGTGACCCAGGACAGGGGGCCGACTATGGCTACACCTTC.

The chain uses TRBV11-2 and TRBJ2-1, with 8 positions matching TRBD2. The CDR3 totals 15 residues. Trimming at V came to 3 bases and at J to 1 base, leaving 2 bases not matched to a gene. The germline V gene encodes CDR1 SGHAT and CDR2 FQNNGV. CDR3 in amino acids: CASSFLAGSYNEQFF. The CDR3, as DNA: TGTGCCAGCAGCTTCCTAGCGGGTTCCTACAATGAGCAGTTCTTC.

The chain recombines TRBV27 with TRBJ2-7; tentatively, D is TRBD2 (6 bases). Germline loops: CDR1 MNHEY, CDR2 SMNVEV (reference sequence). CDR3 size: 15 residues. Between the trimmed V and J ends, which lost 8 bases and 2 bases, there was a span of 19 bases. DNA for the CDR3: TGTGCCAGCGGATTCGGGGGATCGGGGACCTACGAGCAGTACTTC. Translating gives CASGFGGSGTYEQYF.

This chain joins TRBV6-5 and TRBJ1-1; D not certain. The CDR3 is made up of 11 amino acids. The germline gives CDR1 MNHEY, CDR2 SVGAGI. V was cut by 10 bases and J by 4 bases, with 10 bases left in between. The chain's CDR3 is CAILTGTEAFF. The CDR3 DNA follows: TGTGCCATCTTGACGGGCACTGAAGCTTTCTTT.

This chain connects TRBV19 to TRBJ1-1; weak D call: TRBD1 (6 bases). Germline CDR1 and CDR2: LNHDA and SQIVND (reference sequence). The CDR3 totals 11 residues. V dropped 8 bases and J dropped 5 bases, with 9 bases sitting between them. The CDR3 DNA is TGTGCCAGTGATCAGGGGACTGAAGCTTTCTTT. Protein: CASDQGTEAFF.

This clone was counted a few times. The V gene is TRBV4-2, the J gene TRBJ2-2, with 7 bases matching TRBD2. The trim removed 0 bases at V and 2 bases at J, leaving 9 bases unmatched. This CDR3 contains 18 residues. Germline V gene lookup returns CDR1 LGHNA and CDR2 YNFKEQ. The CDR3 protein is CASSQETSEPLNTGELFF. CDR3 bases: TGTGCCAGCAGCCAAGAAACTAGCGAACCACTAAACACCGGGGAGCTGTTTTTT.

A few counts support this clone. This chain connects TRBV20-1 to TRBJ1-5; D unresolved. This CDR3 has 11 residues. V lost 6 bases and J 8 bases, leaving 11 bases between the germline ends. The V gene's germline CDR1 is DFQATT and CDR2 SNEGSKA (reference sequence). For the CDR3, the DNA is TGCAGTGCCAGAAGCGGGGAGCCCCAGCATTTT. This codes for CSARSGEPQHF.

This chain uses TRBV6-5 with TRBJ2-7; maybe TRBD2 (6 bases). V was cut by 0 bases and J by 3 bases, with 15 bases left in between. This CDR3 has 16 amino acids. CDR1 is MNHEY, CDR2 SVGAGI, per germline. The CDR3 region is CASSYSFGGAIYEQYF. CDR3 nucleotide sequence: TGTGCCAGCAGTTACTCGTTCGGCGGGGCTATCTACGAGCAGTACTTC.

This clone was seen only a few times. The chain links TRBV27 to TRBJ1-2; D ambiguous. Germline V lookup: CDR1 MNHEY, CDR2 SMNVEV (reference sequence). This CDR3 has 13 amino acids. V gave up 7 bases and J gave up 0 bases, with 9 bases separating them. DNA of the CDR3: TGTGCCAGCAAACCGAGTTCTAACTATGGCTACACCTTC. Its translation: CASKPSSNYGYTF.

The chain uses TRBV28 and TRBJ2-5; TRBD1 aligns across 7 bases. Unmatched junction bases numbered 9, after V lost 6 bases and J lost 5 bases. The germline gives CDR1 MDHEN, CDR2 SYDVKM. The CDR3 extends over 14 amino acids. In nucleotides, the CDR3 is TGTGCCAGCAGCATAGACAGGGCTGGGGAGACCCAGTACTTC. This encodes CASSIDRAGETQYF. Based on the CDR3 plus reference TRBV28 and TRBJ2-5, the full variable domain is DVKVTQSSRYLVKRTGEKVFLECVQDMDHENMFWYRQDPGLGLRLIYFSYDVKMKEKGDIPEGYSVSREKKERFSLILESASTNQTSMYLCASSIDRAGETQYFGPGTRLLVL.

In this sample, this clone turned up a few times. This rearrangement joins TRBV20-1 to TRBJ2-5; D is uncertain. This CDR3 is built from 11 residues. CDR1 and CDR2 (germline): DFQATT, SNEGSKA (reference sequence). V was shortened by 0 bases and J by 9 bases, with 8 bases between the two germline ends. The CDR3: CSARDDTAQYF. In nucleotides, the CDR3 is TGCAGTGCTAGAGATGACACAGCCCAGTACTTC.

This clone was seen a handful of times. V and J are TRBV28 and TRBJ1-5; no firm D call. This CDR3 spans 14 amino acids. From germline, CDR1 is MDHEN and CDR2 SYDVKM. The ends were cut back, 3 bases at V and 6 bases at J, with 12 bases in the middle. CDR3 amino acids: CASSFGGNSQPQHF. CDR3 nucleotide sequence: TGTGCCAGCAGTTTTGGAGGGAATTCTCAGCCCCAGCATTTT.